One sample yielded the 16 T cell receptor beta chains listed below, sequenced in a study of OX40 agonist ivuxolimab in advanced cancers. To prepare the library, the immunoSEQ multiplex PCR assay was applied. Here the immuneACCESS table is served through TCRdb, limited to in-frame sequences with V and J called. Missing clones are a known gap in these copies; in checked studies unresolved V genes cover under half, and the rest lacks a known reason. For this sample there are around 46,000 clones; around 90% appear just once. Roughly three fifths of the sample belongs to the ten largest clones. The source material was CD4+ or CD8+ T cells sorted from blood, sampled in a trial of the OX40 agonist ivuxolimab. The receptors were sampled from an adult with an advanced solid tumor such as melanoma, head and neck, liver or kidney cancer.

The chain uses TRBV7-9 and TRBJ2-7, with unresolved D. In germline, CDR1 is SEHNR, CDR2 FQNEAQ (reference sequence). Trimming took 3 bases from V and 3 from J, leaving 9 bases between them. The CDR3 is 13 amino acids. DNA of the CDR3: TGTGCCAGCAGCTTGAACACCTTCTACGAGCAGTACTTC. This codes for CASSLNTFYEQYF.

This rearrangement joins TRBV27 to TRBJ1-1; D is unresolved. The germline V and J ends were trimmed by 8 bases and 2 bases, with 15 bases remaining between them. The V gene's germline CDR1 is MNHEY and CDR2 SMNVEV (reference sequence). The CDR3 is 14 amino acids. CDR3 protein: CASRWGGPNTEAFF. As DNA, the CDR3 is TGTGCCAGCCGGTGGGGTGGGCCAAACACTGAAGCTTTCTTT.

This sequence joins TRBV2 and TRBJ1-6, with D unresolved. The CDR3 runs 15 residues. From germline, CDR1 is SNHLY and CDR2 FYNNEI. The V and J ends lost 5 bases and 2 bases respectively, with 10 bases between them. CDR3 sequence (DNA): TGTGCCAGCAGTCGAATGATAACCTATAATTCACCCCTCCACTTT. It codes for CASSRMITYNSPLHF. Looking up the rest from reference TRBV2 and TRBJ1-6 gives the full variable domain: EPEVTQTPSHQVTQMGQEVILRCVPISNHLYFYWYRQILGQKVEFLVSFYNNEISEKSEIFDDQFSVERPDGSNFTLKIRSTKLEDSAMYFCASSRMITYNSPLHFGNGTRLTVT.

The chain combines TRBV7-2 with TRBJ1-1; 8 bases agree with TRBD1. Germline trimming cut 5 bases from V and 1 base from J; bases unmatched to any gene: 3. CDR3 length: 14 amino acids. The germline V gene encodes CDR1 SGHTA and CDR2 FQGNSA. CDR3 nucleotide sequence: TGTGCCAGCAGCAGCGACAGGGGGAACACTGAAGCTTTCTTT. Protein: CASSSDRGNTEAFF.

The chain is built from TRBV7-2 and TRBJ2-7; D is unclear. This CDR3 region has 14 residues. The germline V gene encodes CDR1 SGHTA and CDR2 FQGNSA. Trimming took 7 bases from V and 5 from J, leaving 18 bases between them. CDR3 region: CASIQSSSWDEQYF. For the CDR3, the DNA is TGTGCCAGCATTCAGAGTTCCTCGTGGGACGAGCAGTACTTC. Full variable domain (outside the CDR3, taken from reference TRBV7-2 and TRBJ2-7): GAGVSQSPSNKVTEKGKDVELRCDPISGHTALYWYRQSLGQGLEFLIYFQGNSAPDKSGLPSDRFSAERTGGSVSTLTIQRTQQEDSAVYLCASIQSSSWDEQYFGPGTRLTVT.

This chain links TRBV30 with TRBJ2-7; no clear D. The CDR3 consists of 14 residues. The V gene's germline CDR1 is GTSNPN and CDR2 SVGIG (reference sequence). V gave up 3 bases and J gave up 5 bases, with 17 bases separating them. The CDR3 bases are TGTGCCTGGAGACGTAGAGTCCCGCCGGACGAGCAGTACTTC. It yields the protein CAWRRRVPPDEQYF.

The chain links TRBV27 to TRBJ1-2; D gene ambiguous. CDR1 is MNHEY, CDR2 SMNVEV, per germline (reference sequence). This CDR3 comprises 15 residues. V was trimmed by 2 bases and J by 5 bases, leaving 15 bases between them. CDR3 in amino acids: CASSLPHRGVYGYTF. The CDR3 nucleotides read TGTGCCAGCAGTTTACCCCATCGTGGGGTTTATGGCTACACCTTC.

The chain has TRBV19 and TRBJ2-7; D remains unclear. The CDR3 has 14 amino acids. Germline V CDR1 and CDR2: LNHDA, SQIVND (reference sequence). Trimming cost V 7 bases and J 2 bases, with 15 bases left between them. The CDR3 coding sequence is TGTGCCAGTAAATTCGGCACGGGTCCCTACGAGCAGTACTTC. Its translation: CASKFGTGPYEQYF.

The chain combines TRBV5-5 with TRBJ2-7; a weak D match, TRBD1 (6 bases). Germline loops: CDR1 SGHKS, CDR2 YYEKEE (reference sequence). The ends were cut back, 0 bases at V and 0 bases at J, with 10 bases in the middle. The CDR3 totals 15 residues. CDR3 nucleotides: TGTGCCAGCAGCTTGGCTTGGACAGCCTCCTACGAGCAGTACTTC. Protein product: CASSLAWTASYEQYF. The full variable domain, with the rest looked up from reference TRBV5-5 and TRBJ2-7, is DAGVTQSPTHLIKTRGQQVTLRCSPISGHKSVSWYQQVLGQGPQFIFQYYEKEERGRGNFPDRFSARQFPNYSSELNVNALLLGDSALYLCASSLAWTASYEQYFGPGTRLTVT.

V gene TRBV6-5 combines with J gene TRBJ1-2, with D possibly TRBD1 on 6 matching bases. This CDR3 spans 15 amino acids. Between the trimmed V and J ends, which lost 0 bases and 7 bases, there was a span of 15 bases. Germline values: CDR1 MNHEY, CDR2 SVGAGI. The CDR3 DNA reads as TGTGCCAGCAGTTACTCGACATTAAGGACAGCTGGCTACACCTTC. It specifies CASSYSTLRTAGYTF.

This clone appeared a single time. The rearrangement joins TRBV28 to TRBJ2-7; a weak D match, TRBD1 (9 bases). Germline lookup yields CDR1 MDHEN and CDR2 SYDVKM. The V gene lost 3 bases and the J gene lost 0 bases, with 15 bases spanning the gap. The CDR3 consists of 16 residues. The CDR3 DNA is TGTGCCAGCAGTTTGTTAGCGGGACAGGGCTCCTACGAGCAGTACTTC. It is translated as CASSLLAGQGSYEQYF.

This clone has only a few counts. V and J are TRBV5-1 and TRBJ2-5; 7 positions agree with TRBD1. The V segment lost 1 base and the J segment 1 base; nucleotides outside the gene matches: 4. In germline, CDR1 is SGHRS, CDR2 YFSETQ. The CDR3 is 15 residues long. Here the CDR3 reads CASSLRGRSQETQYF. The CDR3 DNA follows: TGCGCCAGCAGCTTGAGGGGGCGCTCCCAAGAGACCCAGTACTTC.

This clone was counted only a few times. The CDR3 sequence is CASSLEGLRGGYTF. CDR3 nucleotide sequence: TGTGCCAGCAGCTTGGAAGGGTTAAGGGGTGGCTACACCTTC. The chain is built from TRBV7-9 and TRBJ1-2, with a tentative D call TRBD1 (5 bases). Germline V gene data show CDR1 as SEHNR and CDR2 as FQNEAQ (reference sequence). V was shortened by 3 bases and J by 7 bases, with 15 bases between the two germline ends. This CDR3 is built from 14 residues. The whole variable domain, filled in from reference TRBV7-9 and TRBJ1-2, reads DTGVSQNPRHKITKRGQNVTFRCDPISEHNRLYWYRQTLGQGPEFLTYFQNEAQLEKSRLLSDRFSAERPKGSFSTLEIQRTEQGDSAMYLCASSLEGLRGGYTFGSGTRLTVV.

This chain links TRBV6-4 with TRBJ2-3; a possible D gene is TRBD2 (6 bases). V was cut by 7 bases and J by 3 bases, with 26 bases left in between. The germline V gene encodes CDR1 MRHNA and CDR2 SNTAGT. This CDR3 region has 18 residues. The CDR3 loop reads CASTMTGEIIVRTDTQYF. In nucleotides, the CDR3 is TGTGCCAGCACTATGACGGGGGAGATAATCGTTCGAACAGATACGCAGTATTTT.

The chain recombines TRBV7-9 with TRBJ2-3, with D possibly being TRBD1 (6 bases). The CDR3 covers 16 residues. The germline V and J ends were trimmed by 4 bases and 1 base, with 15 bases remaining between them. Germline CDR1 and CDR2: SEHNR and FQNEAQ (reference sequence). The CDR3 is CASSSYRAKGTDTQYF. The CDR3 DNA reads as TGTGCCAGCAGCTCGTACAGGGCCAAGGGCACAGATACGCAGTATTTT. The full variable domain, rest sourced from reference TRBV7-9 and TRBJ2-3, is DTGVSQNPRHKITKRGQNVTFRCDPISEHNRLYWYRQTLGQGPEFLTYFQNEAQLEKSRLLSDRFSAERPKGSFSTLEIQRTEQGDSAMYLCASSSYRAKGTDTQYFGPGTRLTVL.

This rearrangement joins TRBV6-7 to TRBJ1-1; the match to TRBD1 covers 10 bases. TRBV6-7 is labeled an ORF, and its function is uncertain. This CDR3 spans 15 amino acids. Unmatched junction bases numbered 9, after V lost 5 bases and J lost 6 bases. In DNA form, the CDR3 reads TGTGCCAGCAGTGTCAGGACGGGACAGGGGCCTGAAGCTTTCTTT. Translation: CASSVRTGQGPEAFF.